These 13 T cell receptor beta chains were all obtained from the same sample, sequenced in a study of CD8 T cells in ankylosing spondylitis. Which antigens these TCRs recognize remains unknown. Study results and caveats: Seemingly distinctive of ankylosing spondylitis blood was a TCR beta motif formed by eight highly homologous variants.

MiXCR was run by TCRdb on the 5' RACE reads, yielding one entry per CDR3 protein. The table shows approximately 540,000 distinct CDR3 sequences, with approximately 12% occurring only once. Sequenced: blood, either unsorted or a sorted T cell fraction (not recorded which). These receptors originate from a male donor with ankylosing spondylitis.

V usage is TRBV10-3 and J usage is TRBJ1-3, with 8 bases that match TRBD1. Germline CDR1 reads ENHRY; CDR2 reads SYGVKD. Germline trimming cut 6 bases from V and 2 bases from J; bases unmatched to any gene: 3. CDR3 length equals 14 residues. CDR3 nucleotide sequence: TGTGCCATCAGGGACAGGGTCACTGGAAACACCATATATTTT. It translates to CAIRDRVTGNTIYF.

Ten or more counts support this clonotype. This chain links TRBV4-2 with TRBJ2-1, with 10 bases fitting TRBD2. This CDR3 contains 14 residues. After removal of 4 bases from V and 7 bases from J, the junction contained 4 bases not matched to a gene. In germline, CDR1 is LGHNA, CDR2 YNFKEQ. CDR3 nucleotides: TGTGCCAGCAGCCGCCTACTAGCGGGGAATGAGCAGTTCTTC. This translates into CASSRLLAGNEQFF.

This clonotype has at least ten counts. The DNA for the CDR3 is TGCAGTGCTAGAAACAGGAATGGGGGTCCAGATGGCTACACCTTC. Its translation is CSARNRNGGPDGYTF. The V call is TRBV20-1, the J call TRBJ1-2, with D tentatively TRBD1 (5 bases). V was clipped by 2 bases and J by 6 bases, with 19 bases between them. The CDR3 loop spans 15 amino acids. From germline, CDR1 is DFQATT and CDR2 SNEGSKA (reference sequence).

The chain recombines TRBV11-3 with TRBJ2-1; TRBD1 is a possible D gene (6 bases). Trimming took off 5 bases at V and 4 bases at J, with 12 bases between the two ends. The CDR3 has 14 residues. Germline V gene sequence: CDR1 SGHNT, CDR2 YENEEA. CDR3 sequence reads: CASSRGDRYNEQFF. DNA of the CDR3: TGTGCCAGCAGCCGGGGAGACAGGTACAATGAGCAGTTCTTC.

V usage is TRBV19 and J usage is TRBJ2-7; D gene ambiguous. This CDR3 region has 14 residues. Germline V gene lookup returns CDR1 LNHDA and CDR2 SQIVND (reference sequence). The V gene lost 3 bases and the J gene lost 2 bases, with 11 bases spanning the gap. For the CDR3, the DNA is TGTGCCAGTAGTATCTTCGGCGGTACCTACGAGCAGTACTTC. It specifies CASSIFGGTYEQYF. The whole variable domain, filled in from reference TRBV19 and TRBJ2-7, reads DGGITQSPKYLFRKEGQNVTLSCEQNLNHDAMYWYRQDPGQGLRLIYYSQIVNDFQKGDIAEGYSVSREKKESFPLTVTSAQKNPTAFYLCASSIFGGTYEQYFGPGTRLTVT.

This clonotype was picked up many times. This rearrangement joins TRBV7-6 to TRBJ2-3; D gene ambiguous. Germline CDR1 reads SGHVS; CDR2 reads FNYEAQ. V gave up 5 bases and J gave up 0 bases, with 9 bases separating them. The CDR3 contains 14 residues. Written as DNA, the CDR3 is TGTGCCAGCAGCCCCTCATCTAGCACAGATACGCAGTATTTT. This gives the protein CASSPSSSTDTQYF.

This clonotype came up many times. The chain links TRBV5-1 to TRBJ1-2; D is unclear. Trimming left V 2 bases short and J 3 bases short, with 11 bases between. CDR1 is SGHRS and CDR2 is YFSETQ in the germline V gene. The CDR3 is 14 residues long. CDR3: CASSFGGGDYGYTF. The CDR3 DNA sequence: TGCGCCAGCAGCTTTGGAGGAGGAGACTATGGCTACACCTTC.

The CDR3 DNA reads TGTGCCAGCAGACAACTAGCGGGAGTAGGCACCGGGGAGCTGTTTTTT. This codes for CASRQLAGVGTGELFF. V and J are TRBV2 and TRBJ2-2; 11 bases align to TRBD2. This CDR3 contains 16 residues. CDR1 is SNHLY and CDR2 is FYNNEI in the germline V gene. With V trimmed by 6 bases and J by 4 bases, 7 bases remained unmatched.

The chain is built from TRBV20-1 and TRBJ2-7; 7 bases align to TRBD1. Germline lookup yields CDR1 DFQATT and CDR2 SNEGSKA (reference sequence). Unmatched junction bases numbered 11, after V lost 2 bases and J lost 7 bases. This CDR3 has 14 amino acids. The CDR3 loop is CSARYGQGVEEQYV. The CDR3, as DNA: TGCAGTGCTAGATATGGTCAGGGGGTAGAGGAGCAGTACGTC.

This clonotype turned up a few times. The chain recombines TRBV11-2 with TRBJ2-5; D gene unclear. V was pared by 4 bases and J by 5 bases, with 11 bases between. CDR3 size: 13 residues. Germline assignment: CDR1 SGHAT and CDR2 FQNNGV. In nucleotides, the CDR3 is TGTGCCAGCAGCTCGGGCCACCGGGAGACCCAGTACTTC. Translated: CASSSGHRETQYF.

The sample holds a few counts of this clonotype. The chain is built from TRBV12-3 or TRBV12-4 and TRBJ1-1; a possible D gene is TRBD1 (6 bases). The CDR3 covers 14 residues. The ends were cut back, 6 bases at V and 0 bases at J, with 11 bases in the middle. For the CDR3, the DNA is TGTGCCAGCAGCGCTGGACAGTTGAACACTGAAGCTTTCTTT. It specifies CASSAGQLNTEAFF.

In this sample, this clonotype turned up a few times. The V gene is TRBV30, the J gene TRBJ2-1, with no clear D. CDR1 and CDR2 from the germline V gene are GTSNPN and SVGIG (reference sequence). The CDR3 is 10 residues long. Trimming removed 0 bases at V and 9 bases at J, with 3 bases between. The CDR3 region has the DNA TGTGCCTGGAGTGTAGTTGAGCAGTTCTTC. Residues: CAWSVVEQFF.

The CDR3: CASSSISGNYEQYF. DNA of the CDR3: TGCGCCAGCAGCTCCATCTCAGGGAACTACGAGCAGTACTTC. The V call is TRBV5-1, the J call TRBJ2-7, with a possible D match to TRBD1 (5 bases). V was shortened by 3 bases and J by 3 bases, with 13 bases between the two germline ends. Germline loops: CDR1 SGHRS, CDR2 YFSETQ. The CDR3 covers 14 residues.